This TCR beta chain was captured in a study of T-cell memory formation after mild COVID-19. Whole-study results and caveats: CD4+ clones that contracted lay mainly in CM and EM; CD8+ ones lay in EMRA.

The CDR3 is 14 residues long. The V and J ends lost 0 bases and 5 bases respectively, with 8 bases between them. Germline-derived CDR1 and CDR2 are SGHRS and YFSETQ. Concerning this clonotype: Its specificity is unknown.

MiXCR, applied by TCRdb to the 5' RACE reads, yields one record per CDR3 protein. Altogether about 350,000 distinct CDR3 sequences are present, approximately 15% being singletons, with the ten largest covering over 20%. This receptor was identified in a man between 18 and 35 years old who had mild COVID-19 (a few samples of this study predate the infection). Cell type and time point are not known. Input material: PBMCs or a T cell subset sorted from them (not recorded which). The chain employs TRBV5-1 and TRBJ2-2; D is ambiguous. The CDR3, as DNA: TGCGCCAGCAGCTTGGCCAGGCTGACCGGGGAGCTGTTTTTT. It specifies CASSLARLTGELFF.